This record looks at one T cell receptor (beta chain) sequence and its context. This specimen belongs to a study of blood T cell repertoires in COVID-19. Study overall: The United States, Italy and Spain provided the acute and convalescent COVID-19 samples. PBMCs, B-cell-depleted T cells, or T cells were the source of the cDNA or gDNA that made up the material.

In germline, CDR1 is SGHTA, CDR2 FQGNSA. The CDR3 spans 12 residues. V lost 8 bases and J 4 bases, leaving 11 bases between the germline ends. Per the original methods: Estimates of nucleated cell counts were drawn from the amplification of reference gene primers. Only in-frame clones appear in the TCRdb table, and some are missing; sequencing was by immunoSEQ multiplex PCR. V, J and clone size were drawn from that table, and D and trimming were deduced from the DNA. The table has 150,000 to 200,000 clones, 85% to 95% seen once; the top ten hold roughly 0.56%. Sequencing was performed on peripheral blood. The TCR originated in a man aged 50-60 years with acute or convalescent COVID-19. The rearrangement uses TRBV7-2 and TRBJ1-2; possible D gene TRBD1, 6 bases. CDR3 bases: TGTGCCAGCCGGACAGAGATCTATGGCTACACCTTC. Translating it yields CASRTEIYGYTF.